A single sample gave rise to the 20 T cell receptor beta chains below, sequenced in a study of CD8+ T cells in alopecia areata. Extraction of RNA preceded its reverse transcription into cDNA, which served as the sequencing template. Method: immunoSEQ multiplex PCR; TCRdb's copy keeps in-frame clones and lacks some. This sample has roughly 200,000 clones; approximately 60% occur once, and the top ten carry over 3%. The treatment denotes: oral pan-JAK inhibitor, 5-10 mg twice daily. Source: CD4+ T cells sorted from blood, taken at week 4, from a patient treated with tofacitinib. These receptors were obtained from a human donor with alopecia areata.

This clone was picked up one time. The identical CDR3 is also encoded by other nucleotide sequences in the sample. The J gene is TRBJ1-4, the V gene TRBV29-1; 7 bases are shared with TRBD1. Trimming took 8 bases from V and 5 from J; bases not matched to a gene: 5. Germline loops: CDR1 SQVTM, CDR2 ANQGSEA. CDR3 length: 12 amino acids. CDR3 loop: CSTRDRNEKLFF. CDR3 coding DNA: TGCAGCACTAGGGACAGAAATGAAAAACTGTTTTTT.

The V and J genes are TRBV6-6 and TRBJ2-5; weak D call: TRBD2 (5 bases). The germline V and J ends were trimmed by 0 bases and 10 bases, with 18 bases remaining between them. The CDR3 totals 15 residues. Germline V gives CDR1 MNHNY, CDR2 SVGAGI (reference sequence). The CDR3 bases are TGTGCCAGCAGTTACTCGGGAGATCCAAAGATGGGCCAGTACTTC. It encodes CASSYSGDPKMGQYF.

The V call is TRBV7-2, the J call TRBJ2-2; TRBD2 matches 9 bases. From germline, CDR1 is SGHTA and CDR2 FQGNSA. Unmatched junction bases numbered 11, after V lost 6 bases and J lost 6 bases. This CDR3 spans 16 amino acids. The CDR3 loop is CASSSPRAGGPGELFF. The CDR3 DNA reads TGTGCCAGCAGTTCTCCGCGGGCGGGGGGGCCCGGGGAGCTGTTTTTT. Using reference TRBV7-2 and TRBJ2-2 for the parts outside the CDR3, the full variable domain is GAGVSQSPSNKVTEKGKDVELRCDPISGHTALYWYRQSLGQGLEFLIYFQGNSAPDKSGLPSDRFSAERTGGSVSTLTIQRTQQEDSAVYLCASSSPRAGGPGELFFGEGSRLTVL.

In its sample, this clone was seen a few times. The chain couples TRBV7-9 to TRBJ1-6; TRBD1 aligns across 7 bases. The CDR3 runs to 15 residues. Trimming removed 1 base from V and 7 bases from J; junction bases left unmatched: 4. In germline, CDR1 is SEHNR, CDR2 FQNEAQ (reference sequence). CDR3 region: CASSLEGTENSPLHF. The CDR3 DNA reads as TGTGCCAGCAGCTTAGAAGGGACAGAGAATTCACCCCTCCACTTT.

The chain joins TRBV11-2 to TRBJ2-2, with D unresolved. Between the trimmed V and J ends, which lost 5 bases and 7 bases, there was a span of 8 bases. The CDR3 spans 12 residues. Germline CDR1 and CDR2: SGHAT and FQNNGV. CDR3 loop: CASSHPGGELFF. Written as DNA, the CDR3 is TGTGCCAGCAGCCATCCTGGCGGGGAGCTGTTTTTT.

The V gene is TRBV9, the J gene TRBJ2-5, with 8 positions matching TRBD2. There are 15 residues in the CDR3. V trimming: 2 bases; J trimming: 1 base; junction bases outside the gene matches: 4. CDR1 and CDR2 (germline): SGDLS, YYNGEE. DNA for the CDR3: TGTGCCAGCAGCGTGTCTACTAGCGGCCAAGAGACCCAGTACTTC. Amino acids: CASSVSTSGQETQYF.

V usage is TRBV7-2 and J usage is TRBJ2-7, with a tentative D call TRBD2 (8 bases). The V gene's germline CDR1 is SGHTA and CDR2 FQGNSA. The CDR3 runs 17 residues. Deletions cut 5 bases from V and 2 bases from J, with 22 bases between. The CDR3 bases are TGTGCCAGCAGCCAACTTAGCGGGACAGCACTTCCCTACGAGCAGTACTTC. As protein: CASSQLSGTALPYEQYF.

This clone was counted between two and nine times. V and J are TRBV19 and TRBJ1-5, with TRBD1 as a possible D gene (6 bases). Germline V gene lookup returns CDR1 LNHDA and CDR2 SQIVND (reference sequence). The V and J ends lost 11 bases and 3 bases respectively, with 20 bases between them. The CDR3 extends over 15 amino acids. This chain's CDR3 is CAPRGGQKPNQPQHF. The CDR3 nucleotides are TGTGCCCCAAGGGGGGGGCAGAAGCCCAATCAGCCCCAGCATTTT.

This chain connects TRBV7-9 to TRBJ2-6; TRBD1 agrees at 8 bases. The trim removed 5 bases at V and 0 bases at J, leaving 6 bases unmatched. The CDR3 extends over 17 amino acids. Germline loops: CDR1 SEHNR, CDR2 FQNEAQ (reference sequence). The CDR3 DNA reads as TGTGCCAGCAGCCCGGGGACAGGTCGCTCTGGGGCCAACGTCCTGACTTTC. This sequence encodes CASSPGTGRSGANVLTF.

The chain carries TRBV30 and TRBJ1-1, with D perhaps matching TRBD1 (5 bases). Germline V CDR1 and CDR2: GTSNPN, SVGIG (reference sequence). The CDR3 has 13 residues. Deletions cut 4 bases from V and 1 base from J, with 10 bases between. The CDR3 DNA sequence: TGTGCCTGGATGGGGACCGGGAACACTGAAGCTTTCTTT. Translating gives CAWMGTGNTEAFF.

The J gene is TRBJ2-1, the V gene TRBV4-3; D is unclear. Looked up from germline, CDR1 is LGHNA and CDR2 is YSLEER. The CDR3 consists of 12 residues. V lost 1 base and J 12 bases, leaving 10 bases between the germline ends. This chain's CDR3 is CASSQGVGRQFF. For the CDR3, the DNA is TGCGCCAGCAGCCAAGGAGTCGGTCGGCAGTTCTTC.

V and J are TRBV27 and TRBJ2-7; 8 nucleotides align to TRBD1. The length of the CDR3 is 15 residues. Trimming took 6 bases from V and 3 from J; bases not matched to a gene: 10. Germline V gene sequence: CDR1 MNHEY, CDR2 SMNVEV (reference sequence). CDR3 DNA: TGTGCCAGCAGGACCGGGACAGGAGTCTTCTACGAGCAGTACTTC. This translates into CASRTGTGVFYEQYF.

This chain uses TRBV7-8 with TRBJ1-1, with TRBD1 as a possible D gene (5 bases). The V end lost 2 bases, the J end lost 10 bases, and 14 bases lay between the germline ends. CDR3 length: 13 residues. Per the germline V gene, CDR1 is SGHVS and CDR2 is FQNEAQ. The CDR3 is CASSLRDAGGAFF. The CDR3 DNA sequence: TGTGCCAGCAGCTTAAGGGACGCCGGGGGAGCTTTCTTT.

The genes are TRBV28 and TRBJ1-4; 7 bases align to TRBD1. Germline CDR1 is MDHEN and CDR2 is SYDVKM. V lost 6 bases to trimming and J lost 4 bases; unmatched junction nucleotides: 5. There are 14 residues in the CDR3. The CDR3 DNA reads TGTGCCAGCAGCTGGGACAGCCTTAATGAAAAACTGTTTTTT. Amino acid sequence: CASSWDSLNEKLFF.

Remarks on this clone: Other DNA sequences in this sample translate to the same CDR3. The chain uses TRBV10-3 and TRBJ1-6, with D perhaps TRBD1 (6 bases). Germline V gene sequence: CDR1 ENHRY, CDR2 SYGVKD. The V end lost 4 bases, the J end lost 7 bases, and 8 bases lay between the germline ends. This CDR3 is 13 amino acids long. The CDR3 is CAISGQGNSPLHF. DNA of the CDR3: TGTGCCATCAGTGGGCAGGGGAATTCACCCCTCCACTTT.

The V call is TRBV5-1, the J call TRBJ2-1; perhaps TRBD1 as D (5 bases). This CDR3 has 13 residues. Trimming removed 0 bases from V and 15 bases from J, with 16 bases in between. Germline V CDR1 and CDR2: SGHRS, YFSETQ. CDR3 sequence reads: CASSLVPDSPWFF. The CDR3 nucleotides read TGCGCCAGCAGCTTGGTCCCAGACAGTCCGTGGTTCTTC.

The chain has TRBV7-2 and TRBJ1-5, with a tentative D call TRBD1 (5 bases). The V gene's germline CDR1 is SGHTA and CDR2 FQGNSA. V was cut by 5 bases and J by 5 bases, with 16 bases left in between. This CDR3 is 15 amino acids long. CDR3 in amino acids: CASSRRGVLDQPQHF. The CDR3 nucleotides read TGTGCCAGCAGCCGGCGAGGGGTGTTGGATCAGCCCCAGCATTTT.

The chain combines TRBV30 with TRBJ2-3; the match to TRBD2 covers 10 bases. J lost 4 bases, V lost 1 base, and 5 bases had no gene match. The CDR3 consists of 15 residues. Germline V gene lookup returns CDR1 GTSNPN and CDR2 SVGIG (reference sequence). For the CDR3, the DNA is TGTGCCTGGAGTGCGGGAGGACTAGCGGCAGATACGCAGTATTTT. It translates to CAWSAGGLAADTQYF.

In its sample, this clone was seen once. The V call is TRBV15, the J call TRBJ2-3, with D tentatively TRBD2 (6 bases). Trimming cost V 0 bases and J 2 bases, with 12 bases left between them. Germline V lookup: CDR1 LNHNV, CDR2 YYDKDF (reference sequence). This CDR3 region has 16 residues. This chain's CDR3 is CATSRDGGPPTDTQYF. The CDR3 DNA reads TGTGCCACCAGCAGAGATGGAGGGCCACCCACAGATACGCAGTATTTT. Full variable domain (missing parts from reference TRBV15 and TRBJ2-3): DAMVIQNPRYQVTQFGKPVTLSCSQTLNHNVMYWYQQKSSQAPKLLFHYYDKDFNNEADTPDNFQSRRPNTSFCFLDIRSPGLGDTAMYLCATSRDGGPPTDTQYFGPGTRLTVL.

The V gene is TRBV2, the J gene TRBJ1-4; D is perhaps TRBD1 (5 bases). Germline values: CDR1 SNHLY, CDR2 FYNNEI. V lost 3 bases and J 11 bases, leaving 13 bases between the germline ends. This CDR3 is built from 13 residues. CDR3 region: CASSDGSWGKLFF. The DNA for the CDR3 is TGTGCCAGCAGTGACGGTAGTTGGGGCAAACTGTTTTTT.